The subject of this entry is one T cell receptor (beta chain). Its antigen is still unknown. No per-base quality is available; no much larger clone lies one base away. These data originate in a study of T cell responses to AZD1222 COVID-19 vaccine (dated by TCRdb to the early 2020s). Context from the whole study: AZD1222 recipients given second doses at about 4 weeks or at about 12 weeks were pooled, since spike-specific TCR depth and breadth were not found to differ between the two schedules. A total of just over 230 trial participants underwent TCR sequencing, of whom about 210 had received two doses of AZD1222 and about 25 had received two doses of the MenACWY control vaccine. Trial participants were enrolled by age into subgroups of 18-55, 56-69 and 70-plus years, and around 150, 29 and 61 TCR-sequenced participants, respectively, were included in these subgroups. The full study reports these points: Because no day 14 peak-response samples were available, the repertoires could be characterized only after the peak T cell response. CD4 TCRs associated with the vaccine covered the entire spike protein, and the dominant responses were in regions 160-218 and 743-854. Only a handful of AZD1222 recipients were SARS-CoV-2 seropositive at baseline, limiting conclusions about previously exposed vaccinees. In the small 56-69-year group, the increase in depth fell short of significance, most likely because of low power. Participants were mostly white British, with more females than males. The authors suggested clonal diversity may have been underestimated. Nearly half of unique spike-specific TCRs reportedly recognized epitopes outside regions mutated in the B.1.351 and B.1.1.7 variants. After two AZD1222 doses, both the breadth and the depth of spike-specific TCRs were significantly higher than at day 0 and than in MenACWY recipients.

The CDR3 regions of human TCRbeta chains were analyzed by immunosequencing. Under the source paper's analysis protocol: Repertoire TCRs were matched against a reference library of SARS-CoV-2-specific TCRs generated with the MIRA antigen-specificity platform. Breadth meant the fraction of unique TCRs that were SARS-CoV-2-associated, whereas depth meant the fraction of total T cells that were SARS-CoV-2-associated. Using the MIRA data, every spike-specific TCR was mapped to the spike region that the TCR reacted to and assigned to either a CD4 or a CD8 class. Log10-transformed breadth and depth values were compared by one-way ANOVA with Sidak's multiple comparisons tests. This is the immuneACCESS table as TCRdb keeps it, with only in-frame sequences that have V and J called. A part of the clones is gone; compared with another copy, unresolved V genes explain less than half, and the rest is unexplained. D and trimming were read from the DNA, whereas the V and J calls and clone size are those reported in that table. The sample table lists around 190,000 clones, about 91% of them with a count of one. Of the sample, around 0.5% is held by the ten largest clones.

CDR3 length: 13 amino acids, cysteine to phenylalanine. Only the CDR3 DNA stays, 39 bases, in frame from base 1. At the junction V is shortened by 0 bases and J by 5 bases, with 8 bases in between. For CDR1 and CDR2, the germline V gene (reference sequence) lists LGHDT and YNNKEL. This specimen's time point label, per the study, means: baseline before first vaccination. Vaccinee samples came from UK trials COV001 and COV002, including a single-blind randomized controlled phase 2/3 trial of AZD1222 (ChAdOx1 nCoV-19) in healthy adults. For TCRbeta chain sequencing, PBMC samples were collected from trial participants at day 0 and at day 28 after the second dose.

The sequence links TRBV3-1 (or the pseudogene TRBV3-2) to TRBJ2-7; the D segment could be TRBD2, given 6 matching bases. The receptor comes from an adult in good health. Source: peripheral blood, taken on day 0 of AZD1222 vaccination. The bases are TGTGCCAGCAGCCAAGAGGGGGGAAACGAGCAGTACTTC. Its translation reads: CASSQEGGNEQYF.